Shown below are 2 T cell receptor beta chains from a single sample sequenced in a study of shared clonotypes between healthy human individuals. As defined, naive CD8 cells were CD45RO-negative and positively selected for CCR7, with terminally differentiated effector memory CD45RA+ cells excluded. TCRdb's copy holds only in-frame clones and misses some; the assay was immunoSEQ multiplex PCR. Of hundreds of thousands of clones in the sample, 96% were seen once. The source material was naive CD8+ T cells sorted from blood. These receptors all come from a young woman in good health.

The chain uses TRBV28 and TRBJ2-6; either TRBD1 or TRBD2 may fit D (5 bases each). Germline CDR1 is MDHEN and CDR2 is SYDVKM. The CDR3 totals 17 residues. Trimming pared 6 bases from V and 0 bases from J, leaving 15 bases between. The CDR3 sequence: CASSRGPLRSGANVLTF. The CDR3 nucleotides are TGTGCCAGCAGCCGGGGCCCCCTCCGCTCTGGGGCCAACGTCCTGACTTTC.

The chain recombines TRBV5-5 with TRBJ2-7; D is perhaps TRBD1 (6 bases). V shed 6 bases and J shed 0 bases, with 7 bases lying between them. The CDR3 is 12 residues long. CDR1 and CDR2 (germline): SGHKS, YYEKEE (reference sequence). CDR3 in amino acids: CASTGVSYEQYF. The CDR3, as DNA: TGTGCCAGCACAGGGGTCTCCTACGAGCAGTACTTC. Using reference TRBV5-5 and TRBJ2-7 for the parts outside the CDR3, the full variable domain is DAGVTQSPTHLIKTRGQQVTLRCSPISGHKSVSWYQQVLGQGPQFIFQYYEKEERGRGNFPDRFSARQFPNYSSELNVNALLLGDSALYLCASTGVSYEQYFGPGTRLTVT.